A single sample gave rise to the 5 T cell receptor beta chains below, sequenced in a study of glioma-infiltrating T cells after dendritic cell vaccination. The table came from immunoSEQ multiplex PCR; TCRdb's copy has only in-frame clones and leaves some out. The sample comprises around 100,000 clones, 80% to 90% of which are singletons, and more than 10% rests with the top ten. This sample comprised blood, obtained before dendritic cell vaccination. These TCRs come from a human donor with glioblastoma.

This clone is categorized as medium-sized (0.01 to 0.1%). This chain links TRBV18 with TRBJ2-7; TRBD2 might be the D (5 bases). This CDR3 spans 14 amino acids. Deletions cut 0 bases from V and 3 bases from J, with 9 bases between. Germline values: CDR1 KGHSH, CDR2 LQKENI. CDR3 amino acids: CASSPPTGFYEQYF. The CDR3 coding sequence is TGTGCCAGCTCACCACCAACGGGGTTCTACGAGCAGTACTTC.

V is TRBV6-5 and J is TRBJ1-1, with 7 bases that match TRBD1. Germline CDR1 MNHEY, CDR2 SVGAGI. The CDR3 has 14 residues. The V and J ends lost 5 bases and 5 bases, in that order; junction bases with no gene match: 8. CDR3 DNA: TGTGCCAGCAGTACAAATAGACAGGGTACTGAAGCTTTCTTT. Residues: CASSTNRQGTEAFF.

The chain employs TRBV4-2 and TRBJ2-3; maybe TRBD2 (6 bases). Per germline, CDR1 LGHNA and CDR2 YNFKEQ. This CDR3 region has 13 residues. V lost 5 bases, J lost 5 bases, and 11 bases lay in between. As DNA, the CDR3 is TGTGCCAGCAGCATAGCGGTTATAGATACGCAGTATTTT. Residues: CASSIAVIDTQYF.

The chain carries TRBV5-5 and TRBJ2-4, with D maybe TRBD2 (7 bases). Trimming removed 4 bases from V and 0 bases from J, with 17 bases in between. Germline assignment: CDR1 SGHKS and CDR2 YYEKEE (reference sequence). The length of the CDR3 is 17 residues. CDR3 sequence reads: CASSQLGAGVAKNIQYF. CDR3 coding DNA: TGTGCCAGCAGCCAACTGGGGGCGGGGGTAGCCAAAAACATTCAGTACTTC.

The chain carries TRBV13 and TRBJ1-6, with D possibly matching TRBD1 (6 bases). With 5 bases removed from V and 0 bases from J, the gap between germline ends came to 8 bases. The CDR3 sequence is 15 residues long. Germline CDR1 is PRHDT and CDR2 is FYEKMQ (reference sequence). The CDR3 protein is CASSATGSYNSPLHF. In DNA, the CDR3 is TGTGCCAGCAGCGCGACAGGCTCCTATAATTCACCCCTCCACTTT.